The entry that follows covers one T cell receptor (beta chain) sequence. Some clones are missing from TCRdb's copy, which holds only in-frame ones; the method was immunoSEQ multiplex PCR. The sample has about 680,000 clones; roughly 90% are singletons. This sample was taken from a study of Ad26.COV2.S vaccination and SARS-CoV-2 variants. Study at large: In the COV1001 trial, the donor was in the Ad26.COV2.S arm. Recipients of Ad26.COV2.S got it intramuscularly, once or twice 56 days apart.

As to treatment: about 20 received Ad26.COV2.S at low or high dose, single or two shots; 5 received placebo; per-sample allocation not given. Each sample was drawn 63 days after the first injection (of vaccine or placebo). An adult aged 18-55 years in Boston served as the donor. The V end lost 3 bases, the J end lost 7 bases, and 9 bases lay between the germline ends. The CDR3 sequence is 12 residues long. CDR1 is GTSNPN and CDR2 is SVGIG in the germline V gene (reference sequence). This receptor was identified in a person between 18 and 65 years old who received the Ad26.COV2.S COVID-19 vaccine or a placebo. This chain joins TRBV30 and TRBJ1-4; D not resolved. Sequenced here: peripheral blood, sampled in a trial of Ad26.COV2.S vaccine versus placebo. The CDR3 sequence: CAWRQQSEKLFF. As DNA, the CDR3 is TGTGCCTGGAGGCAGCAGAGTGAAAAACTGTTTTTT.